These 21 T cell receptor beta chains came from one sample sequenced in a study of cytomegalovirus exposure and HLA in healthy donors. 13 Jbeta primers and 60 Vbeta primers were used for the PCR. The assay was immunoSEQ multiplex PCR, and TCRdb's table has in-frame clones only and misses some. The table includes some 150,000 clones, roughly 70% detected once. The material sequenced was PBMCs. Every receptor here comes from a young man in good health and CMV-seropositive.

Here the CDR3 reads CASSYSTQGNEQYF. The CDR3 DNA follows: TGTGCCAGCAGTTACTCGACACAGGGGAACGAGCAGTACTTC. V is TRBV6-5 and J is TRBJ2-5; the match to TRBD1 covers 7 bases. Judging by the DNA end, TRBJ2-7 fits better; the J call may be wrong. In germline, CDR1 is MNHEY, CDR2 SVGAGI. The CDR3 sequence is 14 residues long.

The chain has TRBV13 and TRBJ2-3, with 11 bases lining up with TRBD2. The CDR3 is made up of 14 amino acids. Per the germline V gene, CDR1 is PRHDT and CDR2 is FYEKMQ (reference sequence). Trimming removed 5 bases from V and 4 bases from J; junction bases left unmatched: 2. The CDR3 loop reads CASSPGLAADTQYF. The CDR3 DNA follows: TGTGCCAGCAGCCCGGGACTAGCGGCAGATACGCAGTATTTT.

In DNA, the CDR3 is TGCGCCAGCAGTCTCACCCTCTATGGGGGCAGGGTGACTATGAACTATGGCTACACCTTC. Residues: CASSLTLYGGRVTMNYGYTF. The chain has TRBV23-1 and TRBJ1-2; a possible D gene is TRBD1 (6 bases). TRBV23-1 is given ORF status, its function remaining uncertain. This CDR3 is 20 amino acids long. The V and J ends lost 4 bases and 2 bases respectively, with 29 bases between them.

This clone came up a few times. J is TRBJ1-5 and V is TRBV25-1; possibly TRBD1 for D (5 bases). The CDR3 length is 14 residues. CDR1 and CDR2 (germline): MGHDK, SYGVNS. The V end was cut by 1 base, the J end by 7 bases, with 11 bases between. The DNA of the CDR3 is TGTGCCAGCAGTGAATTCAGGGCTGGGCAGCCCCAGCATTTT. Translating it yields CASSEFRAGQPQHF.

This chain uses TRBV27 with TRBJ2-5, with TRBD2 as a possible D gene (6 bases). CDR3 length: 12 amino acids. V shed 5 bases and J shed 7 bases, with 11 bases lying between them. The germline V gene has CDR1 MNHEY and CDR2 SMNVEV (reference sequence). CDR3 sequence: CASSTGLSTQYF. CDR3 in DNA: TGTGCCAGCAGTACGGGACTGTCGACCCAGTACTTC.

CDR3 amino acids: CASSSPGQGGYEQYF. The CDR3 DNA sequence: TGTGCCAGCAGTTCACCGGGACAGGGAGGGTACGAGCAGTACTTC. The chain couples TRBV28 to TRBJ2-7, with 9 bases lining up with TRBD1. This CDR3 region has 15 residues. Per germline, CDR1 MDHEN and CDR2 SYDVKM. The junction had 8 bases not matched to a gene; V was cut back by 4 bases and J by 4 bases.

The CDR3 DNA reads as TGTGCCAGCAGCCTTGGGACACCAAGCAATCAGCCCCAGCATTTT. Protein: CASSLGTPSNQPQHF. The chain joins TRBV7-9 to TRBJ1-5; a weak D match, TRBD1 (6 bases). Germline loops: CDR1 SEHNR, CDR2 FQNEAQ (reference sequence). V gave up 5 bases and J gave up 1 base, with 12 bases separating them. This CDR3 has 15 amino acids.

The rearrangement uses TRBV10-3 and TRBJ1-5; the D gene is possibly TRBD1 (6 bases). Between the trimmed V and J ends, which lost 3 bases and 7 bases, there was a span of 16 bases. The CDR3 covers 15 residues. CDR1 and CDR2 from the germline V gene are ENHRY and SYGVKD. The CDR3 sequence is CAISDPTGGLQPQHF. The CDR3 coding sequence is TGTGCCATCAGTGACCCAACCGGGGGGCTACAGCCCCAGCATTTT.

The table lists this clone with a few counts. V gene TRBV11-1 combines with J gene TRBJ2-2, with unresolved D. The CDR3 runs 14 residues. V lost 3 bases, J lost 1 base, and 6 bases lay in between. From germline, CDR1 is SGHAT and CDR2 FQDESV (reference sequence). In DNA, the CDR3 is TGTGCCAGCAGCTTTCTCCGGAACACCGGGGAGCTGTTTTTT. Its translation: CASSFLRNTGELFF.

The V and J genes are TRBV7-2 and TRBJ1-2; D possibly corresponds to TRBD1 (5 bases). Germline CDR1 and CDR2: SGHTA and FQGNSA. The V end was cut by 7 bases, the J end by 5 bases, with 20 bases between. The CDR3 covers 15 residues. DNA for the CDR3: TGTGCCAGCACCACCAGTGGCGGGGGGTGGTATGGCTACACCTTC. It yields the protein CASTTSGGGWYGYTF.

V is TRBV10-1 and J is TRBJ2-3; TRBD1 matches 8 bases. Germline assignment: CDR1 WNHNN and CDR2 SYGVQD (reference sequence). CDR3 length: 13 residues. V lost 10 bases, J lost 2 bases, and 5 bases stayed unmatched. The CDR3 region has the DNA TGCGCCATCCGGGACAGGCACACAGATACGCAGTATTTT. Protein product: CAIRDRHTDTQYF.

The V gene is TRBV7-2, the J gene TRBJ2-5; 9 nucleotides agree with TRBD2. This CDR3 is 16 amino acids long. The J segment lost 1 base and the V segment lost 4 bases, leaving 7 bases of the junction unmatched. From germline, CDR1 is SGHTA and CDR2 FQGNSA. In nucleotides, the CDR3 is TGTGCCAGCAGCTCTTCTCTAGCGGGATCCCAAGAGACCCAGTACTTC. Encoded protein: CASSSSLAGSQETQYF.

There are a few counts of this clone. The chain combines TRBV29-1 with TRBJ2-1; perhaps TRBD2 as D (6 bases). The V end lost 6 bases, the J end lost 2 bases, and 20 bases lay between the germline ends. The germline gives CDR1 SQVTM, CDR2 ANQGSEA. CDR3 length: 16 residues. DNA for the CDR3: TGCAGCGTGGTGGGGGACTTTAAAAGCCCCTACAATGAGCAGTTCTTC. This gives the protein CSVVGDFKSPYNEQFF.

The sample holds a few counts of this clone. The chain links TRBV5-1 to TRBJ1-1, with no clear D. The CDR3 has 13 amino acids. The V gene's germline CDR1 is SGHRS and CDR2 YFSETQ. Deletions cut 5 bases from V and 0 bases from J, with 8 bases between. The CDR3 nucleotides are TGCGCCAGCAGGTACACACTGAACACTGAAGCTTTCTTT. Its translation: CASRYTLNTEAFF.

The V gene is TRBV4-2, the J gene TRBJ2-7; 10 bases map to TRBD1. Germline V lookup: CDR1 LGHNA, CDR2 YNFKEQ. This CDR3 region has 15 residues. J was trimmed by 1 base and V by 3 bases; bases with no gene match: 3. The CDR3 sequence is CASSHPGQGSYEQYV. The CDR3 coding sequence is TGTGCCAGCAGCCACCCGGGACAGGGGTCCTACGAGCAGTACGTC.

V usage is TRBV27 and J usage is TRBJ2-7, with 7 bases that match TRBD1. Germline loops: CDR1 MNHEY, CDR2 SMNVEV (reference sequence). This CDR3 has 13 residues. After removal of 7 bases from V and 4 bases from J, the junction contained 7 bases not matched to a gene. The CDR3 sequence is CASIGTETYEQYF. The CDR3 DNA follows: TGTGCCAGCATCGGGACAGAGACTTACGAGCAGTACTTC.

The rearrangement uses TRBV6-5 and TRBJ2-3; 7 bases are shared with TRBD2. CDR3 length equals 15 residues. V lost 2 bases, J lost 6 bases, and 8 bases stayed unmatched. From germline, CDR1 is MNHEY and CDR2 SVGAGI. The CDR3 loop reads CASSYEGGSGDTQYF. The CDR3 region has the DNA TGTGCCAGCAGTTACGAGGGCGGGAGTGGCGATACGCAGTATTTT.

V is TRBV7-9 and J is TRBJ1-2, with TRBD1 identical over 7 bases. V trimming: 4 bases; J trimming: 3 bases; junction bases outside the gene matches: 11. This CDR3 has 16 residues. Germline CDR1 SEHNR, CDR2 FQNEAQ (reference sequence). The CDR3 here is CASSSTGTAEDYGYTF. The CDR3, as DNA: TGTGCCAGCAGCTCTACCGGGACAGCCGAGGACTATGGCTACACCTTC.

The chain joins TRBV5-1 to TRBJ2-5, with 8 bases aligning to TRBD2. V trimming: 4 bases; J trimming: 5 bases; junction bases outside the gene matches: 7. The CDR3 has 14 residues. Germline CDR1 and CDR2: SGHRS and YFSETQ. This chain's CDR3 is CASSGTSLKETQYF. CDR3 nucleotides: TGCGCCAGCAGCGGGACTAGTTTAAAGGAGACCCAGTACTTC. Together with reference TRBV5-1 and TRBJ2-5, the CDR3 gives the full variable domain: KAGVTQTPRYLIKTRGQQVTLSCSPISGHRSVSWYQQTPGQGLQFLFEYFSETQRNKGNFPGRFSGRQFSNSRSEMNVSTLELGDSALYLCASSGTSLKETQYFGPGTRLLVL.

The rearrangement uses TRBV27 and TRBJ1-4; perhaps TRBD1 as D (5 bases). The ends were cut back, 1 base at V and 4 bases at J, with 7 bases in the middle. Germline V CDR1 and CDR2: MNHEY, SMNVEV (reference sequence). The CDR3 contains 14 residues. Written as DNA, the CDR3 is TGTGCCAGCAGTTTATGGGGGGTTAATGAAAAACTGTTTTTT. It is translated as CASSLWGVNEKLFF.

The chain links TRBV28 to TRBJ1-2; 9 bases align to TRBD1. Germline V CDR1 and CDR2: MDHEN, SYDVKM. The V segment lost 10 bases and the J segment 1 base; nucleotides outside the gene matches: 10. The CDR3 extends over 15 amino acids. CDR3 in amino acids: CATSTQGARNYGYTF. CDR3 DNA sequence: TGTGCCACCAGCACACAGGGGGCGCGTAACTATGGCTACACCTTC.